The source of this TCR beta chain is a study of identical twins. Study outcomes and limitations: For cord blood, abundant beta clonotypes had fewer insertions, unlike memory repertoires, which showed none.

It was template switching that added a universal primer site, and there were unique molecular identifiers on the cDNA. TCRdb fed the 5' RACE reads into MiXCR, producing one record per CDR3 protein. The repertoire holds 250,000 or so distinct CDR3 sequences, with around 8.8% as singletons. This clonotype was detected many times. As yet, its antigen is unknown. Each donor was a healthy Caucasian. The germline V gene has CDR1 SQVTM and CDR2 ANQGSEA. With 7 bases removed from V and 2 bases from J, the gap between germline ends came to 23 bases. This CDR3 has 16 residues. The sample was also linked to a second study, of yellow fever vaccine responses in identical twins.

The source of this sequence is a woman younger than 30 in good health. The rearrangement uses TRBV29-1 and TRBJ2-5, with D possibly TRBD2 on 5 matching bases. The sample was CD8+ T cells sorted from blood. CDR3 region: CSGPGTAYLFQETQYF. The CDR3 DNA follows: TGCAGCGGGCCGGGAACGGCCTACCTTTTTCAAGAGACCCAGTACTTC.